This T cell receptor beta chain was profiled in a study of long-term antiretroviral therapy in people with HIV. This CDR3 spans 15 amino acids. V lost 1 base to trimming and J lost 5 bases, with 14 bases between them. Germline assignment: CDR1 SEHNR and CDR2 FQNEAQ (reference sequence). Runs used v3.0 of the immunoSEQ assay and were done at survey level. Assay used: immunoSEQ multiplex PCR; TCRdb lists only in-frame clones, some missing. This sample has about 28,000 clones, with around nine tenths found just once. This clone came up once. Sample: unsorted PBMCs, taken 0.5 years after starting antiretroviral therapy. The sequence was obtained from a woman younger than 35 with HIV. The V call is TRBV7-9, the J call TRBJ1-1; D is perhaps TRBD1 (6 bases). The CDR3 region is CASSLGGAGVTEAFF. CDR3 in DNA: TGTGCCAGCAGCTTAGGGGGGGCAGGGGTTACTGAAGCTTTCTTT. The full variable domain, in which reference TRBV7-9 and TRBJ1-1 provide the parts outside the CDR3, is DTGVSQNPRHKITKRGQNVTFRCDPISEHNRLYWYRQTLGQGPEFLTYFQNEAQLEKSRLLSDRFSAERPKGSFSTLEIQRTEQGDSAMYLCASSLGGAGVTEAFFGQGTRLTVV.